Reported below is one T cell receptor beta chain. These data come from a study of shared T cell receptors in the human thymus. Sequencing was performed with immunoSEQ multiplex PCR; in TCRdb, only in-frame clones are kept and a portion is missing. The sample yields hundreds of thousands of clones, 70% to 90% seen once. V was cut by 1 base and J by 7 bases, with 13 bases left in between. Germline CDR1 is SGHDN and CDR2 is FVKESK. This CDR3 is 14 amino acids long. These data were also reused for a study on human thymus T cells.

The rearrangement joins TRBV14 to TRBJ2-5; perhaps TRBD1 as D (7 bases). Sequencing was carried out using thymocytes. The TCR sequence derives from a boy under three years old with a congenital heart defect. The CDR3 loop is CASSQGGQEGTQYF. In DNA, the CDR3 is TGTGCCAGCAGCCAAGGAGGACAGGAGGGGACCCAGTACTTC. Together with reference TRBV14 and TRBJ2-5, the CDR3 gives the full variable domain: EAGVTQFPSHSVIEKGQTVTLRCDPISGHDNLYWYRRVMGKEIKFLLHFVKESKQDESGMPNNRFLAERTGGTYSTLKVQPAELEDSGVYFCASSQGGQEGTQYFGPGTRLLVL.